One T cell receptor beta chain is described in this entry. Germline CDR1 ENHRY, CDR2 SYGVKD. The CDR3 contains 15 residues. Trimming pared 8 bases from V and 8 bases from J, leaving 24 bases between. This entry comes from a study of blood T cell repertoires in COVID-19. Residents of about two dozen US areas, aged about 18 to 95 years, made up the participants. Participants were placed into cohorts based on the clinical history they reported. Each exposed participant met a COVID-19 case in the 2 weeks preceding study entry. Some clones are missing from TCRdb's copy, which holds only in-frame ones; the method was immunoSEQ multiplex PCR. This repertoire shows fewer than 350,000 clones, 88% found once; its top ten account for 1%.

This clonotype was obtained from a woman in her thirties who had been exposed to COVID-19. Sequenced material: PBMCs or T cells enriched from blood (not recorded which). This rearrangement joins TRBV10-3 to TRBJ1-2; weak D call: TRBD1 (6 bases). The CDR3 DNA reads TGTGCCATCCCCAGGGGAACGACAGGTGGGGTAGGCTACACCTTC. Amino acids: CAIPRGTTGGVGYTF.